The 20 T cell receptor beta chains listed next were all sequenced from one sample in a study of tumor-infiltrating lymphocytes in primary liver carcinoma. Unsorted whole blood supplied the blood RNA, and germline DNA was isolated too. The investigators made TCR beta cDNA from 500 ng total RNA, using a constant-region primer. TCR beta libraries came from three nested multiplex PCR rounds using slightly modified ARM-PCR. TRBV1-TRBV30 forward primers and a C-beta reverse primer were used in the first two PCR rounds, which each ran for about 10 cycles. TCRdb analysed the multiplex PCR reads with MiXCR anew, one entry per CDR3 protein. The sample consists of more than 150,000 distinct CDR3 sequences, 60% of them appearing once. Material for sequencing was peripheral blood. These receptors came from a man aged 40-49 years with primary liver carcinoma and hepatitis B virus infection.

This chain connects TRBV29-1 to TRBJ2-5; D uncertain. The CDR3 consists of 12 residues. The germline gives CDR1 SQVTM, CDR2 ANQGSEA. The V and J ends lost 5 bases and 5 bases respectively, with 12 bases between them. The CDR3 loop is CSVPLGMETQYF. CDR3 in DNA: TGCAGCGTTCCACTGGGCATGGAGACCCAGTACTTC.

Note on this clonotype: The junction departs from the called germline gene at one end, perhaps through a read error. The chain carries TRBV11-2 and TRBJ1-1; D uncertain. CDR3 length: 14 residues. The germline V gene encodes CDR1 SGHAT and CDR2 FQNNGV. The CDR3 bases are TGTGCCAGCAGCCTGGTATCTATGGTTAATGAAGCTTCCTTT. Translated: CASSLVSMVNEASF.

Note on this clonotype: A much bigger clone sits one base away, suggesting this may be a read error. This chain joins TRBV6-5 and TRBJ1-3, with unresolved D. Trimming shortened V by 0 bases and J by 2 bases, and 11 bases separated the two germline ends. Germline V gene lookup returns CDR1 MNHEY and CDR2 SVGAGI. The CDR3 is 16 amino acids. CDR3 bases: TGTGCCAGCAGTTACTCGTGGGATACTACTGGAAACACCATATATTTT. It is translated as CASSYSWDTTGNTIYF.

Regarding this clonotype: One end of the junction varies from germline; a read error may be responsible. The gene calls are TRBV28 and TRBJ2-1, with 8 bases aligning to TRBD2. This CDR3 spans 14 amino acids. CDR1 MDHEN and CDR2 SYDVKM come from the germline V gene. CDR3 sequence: CAISFTSGEPEQFF. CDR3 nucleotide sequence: TGTGCCATCAGTTTCACTAGCGGAGAACCCGAACAGTTCTTC. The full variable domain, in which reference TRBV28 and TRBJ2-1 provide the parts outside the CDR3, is DVKVTQSSRYLVKRTGEKVFLECVQDMDHENMFWYRQDPGLGLRLIYFSYDVKMKEKGDIPEGYSVSREKKERFSLILESASTNQTSMYLCAISFTSGEPEQFFGPGTRLTVL.

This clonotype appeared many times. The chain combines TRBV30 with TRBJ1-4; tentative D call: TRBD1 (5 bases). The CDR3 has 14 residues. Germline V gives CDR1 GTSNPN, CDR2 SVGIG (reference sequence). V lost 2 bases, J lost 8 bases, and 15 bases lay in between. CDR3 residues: CAWSRSGAGEKLFF. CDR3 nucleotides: TGTGCCTGGAGTCGTTCCGGGGCCGGGGAAAAACTGTTTTTT.

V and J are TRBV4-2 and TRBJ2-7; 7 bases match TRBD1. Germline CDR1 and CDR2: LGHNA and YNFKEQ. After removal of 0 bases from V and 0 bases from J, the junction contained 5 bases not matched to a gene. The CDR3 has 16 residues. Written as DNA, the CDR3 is TGTGCCAGCAGCCAAGACGGACAGGCCAACTCCTACGAGCAGTACTTC. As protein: CASSQDGQANSYEQYF.

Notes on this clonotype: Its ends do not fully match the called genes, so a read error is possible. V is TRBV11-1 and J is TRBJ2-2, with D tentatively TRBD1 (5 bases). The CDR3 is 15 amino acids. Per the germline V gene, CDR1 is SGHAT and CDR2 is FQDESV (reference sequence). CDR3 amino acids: CASSLGTPDTGELFF. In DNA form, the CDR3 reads TGTGCCAGCAGCTTGGGCACTCCGGACACAGGGGAGCTGTTTTTT.

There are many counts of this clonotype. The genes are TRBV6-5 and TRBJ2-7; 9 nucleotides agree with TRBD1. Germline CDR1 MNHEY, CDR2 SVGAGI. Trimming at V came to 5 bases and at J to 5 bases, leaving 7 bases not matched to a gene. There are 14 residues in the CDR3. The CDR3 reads CASSPGTGRNEQYF. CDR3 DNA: TGTGCCAGCAGTCCCGGGACAGGGAGGAACGAGCAGTACTTC.

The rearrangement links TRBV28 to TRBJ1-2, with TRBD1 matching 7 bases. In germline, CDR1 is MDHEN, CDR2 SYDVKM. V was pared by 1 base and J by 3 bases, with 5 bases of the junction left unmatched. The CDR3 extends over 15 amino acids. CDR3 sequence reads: CASSLFPGTDYGYTF. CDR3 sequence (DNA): TGTGCCAGCAGTTTATTCCCTGGGACAGACTATGGCTACACCTTC.

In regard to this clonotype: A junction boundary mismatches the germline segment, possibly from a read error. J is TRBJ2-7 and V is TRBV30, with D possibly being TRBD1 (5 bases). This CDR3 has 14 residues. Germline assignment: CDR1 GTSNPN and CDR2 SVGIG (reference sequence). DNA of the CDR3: TGTGCCTGTTCAGCTGGACATTATACCTACGGGCAGTACTTC. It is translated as CACSAGHYTYGQYF.

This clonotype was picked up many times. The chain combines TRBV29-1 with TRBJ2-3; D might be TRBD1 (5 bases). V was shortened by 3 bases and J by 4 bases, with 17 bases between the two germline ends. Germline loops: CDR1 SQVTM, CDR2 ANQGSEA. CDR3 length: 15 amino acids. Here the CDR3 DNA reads TGCAGCGTTGACCCCACAGGCACGTTGGCAGATACGCAGTATTTT. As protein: CSVDPTGTLADTQYF.

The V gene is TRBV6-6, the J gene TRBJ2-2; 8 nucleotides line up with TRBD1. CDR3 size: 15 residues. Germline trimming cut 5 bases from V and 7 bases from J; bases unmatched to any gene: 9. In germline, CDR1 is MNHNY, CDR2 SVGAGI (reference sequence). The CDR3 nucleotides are TGTGCCAGCAGTGAATGGCAGGGGGCCGTCGGGGAGCTGTTTTTT. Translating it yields CASSEWQGAVGELFF.

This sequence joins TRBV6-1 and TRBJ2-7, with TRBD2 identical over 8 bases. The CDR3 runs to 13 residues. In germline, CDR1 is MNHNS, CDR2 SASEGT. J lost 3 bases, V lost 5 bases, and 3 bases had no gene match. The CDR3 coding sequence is TGTGCCAGCAGTAAGAGCGGGAGCTACGAGCAGTACTTC. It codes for CASSKSGSYEQYF.

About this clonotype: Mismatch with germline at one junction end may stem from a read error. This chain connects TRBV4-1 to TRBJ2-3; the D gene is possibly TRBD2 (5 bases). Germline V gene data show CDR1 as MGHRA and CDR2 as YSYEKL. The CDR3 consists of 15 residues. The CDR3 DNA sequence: TGCGCCAGCAGCCATCTCCGGGGATCCACAGATACGCAATATTTT. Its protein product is CASSHLRGSTDTQYF.

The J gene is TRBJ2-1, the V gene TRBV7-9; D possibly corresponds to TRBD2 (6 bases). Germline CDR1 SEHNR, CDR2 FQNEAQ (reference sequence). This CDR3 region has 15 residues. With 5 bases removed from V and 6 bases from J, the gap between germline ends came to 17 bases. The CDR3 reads CASSLRGTRGNEQFF. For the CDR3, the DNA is TGTGCCAGCAGCCTCCGGGGGACGAGGGGCAATGAGCAGTTCTTC.

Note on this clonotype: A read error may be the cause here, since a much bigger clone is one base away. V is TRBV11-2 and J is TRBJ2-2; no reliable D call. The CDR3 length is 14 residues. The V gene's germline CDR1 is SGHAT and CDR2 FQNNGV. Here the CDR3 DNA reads TGTACCAGCAGCTTAGATTATGGCGGCGGGGAGCTGTTTTTT. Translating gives CTSSLDYGGGELFF. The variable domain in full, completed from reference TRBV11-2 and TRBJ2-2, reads EAGVAQSPRYKIIEKRQSVAFWCNPISGHATLYWYQQILGQGPKLLIQFQNNGVVDDSQLPKDRFSAERLKGVDSTLKIQPAKLEDSAVYLCTSSLDYGGGELFFGEGSRLTVL.

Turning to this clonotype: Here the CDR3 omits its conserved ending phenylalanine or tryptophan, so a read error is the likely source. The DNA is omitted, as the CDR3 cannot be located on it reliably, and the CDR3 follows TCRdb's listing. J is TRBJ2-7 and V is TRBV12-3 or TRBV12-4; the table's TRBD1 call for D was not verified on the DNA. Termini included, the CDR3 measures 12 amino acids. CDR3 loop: CASSSIREEQYY.

CDR3 DNA sequence: TGCAGCGTTGAAGCCGGCGGGAGCGGGGGGTACAATGAGCAGTTCTTC. Its translation is CSVEAGGSGGYNEQFF. The V gene is TRBV29-1, the J gene TRBJ2-1; TRBD2 matches 9 bases. With V trimmed by 1 base and J by 4 bases, 8 bases remained unmatched. This CDR3 is 16 amino acids long. The germline gives CDR1 SQVTM, CDR2 ANQGSEA.

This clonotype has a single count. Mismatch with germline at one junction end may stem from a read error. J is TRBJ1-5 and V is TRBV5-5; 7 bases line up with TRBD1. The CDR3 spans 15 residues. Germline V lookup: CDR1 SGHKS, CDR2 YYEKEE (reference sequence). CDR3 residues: CASSLRDSSNQPQHF. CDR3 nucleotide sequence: TGTGCCAGCAGCTTGCGGGACAGCAGCAATCAGCCACAGCATTTT.

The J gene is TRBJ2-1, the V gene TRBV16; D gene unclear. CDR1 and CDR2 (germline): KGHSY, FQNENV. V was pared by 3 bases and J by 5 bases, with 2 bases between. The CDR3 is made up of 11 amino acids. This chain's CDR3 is CASSQHNEQFF. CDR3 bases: TGTGCCAGCAGCCAGCACAATGAGCAGTTCTTC.